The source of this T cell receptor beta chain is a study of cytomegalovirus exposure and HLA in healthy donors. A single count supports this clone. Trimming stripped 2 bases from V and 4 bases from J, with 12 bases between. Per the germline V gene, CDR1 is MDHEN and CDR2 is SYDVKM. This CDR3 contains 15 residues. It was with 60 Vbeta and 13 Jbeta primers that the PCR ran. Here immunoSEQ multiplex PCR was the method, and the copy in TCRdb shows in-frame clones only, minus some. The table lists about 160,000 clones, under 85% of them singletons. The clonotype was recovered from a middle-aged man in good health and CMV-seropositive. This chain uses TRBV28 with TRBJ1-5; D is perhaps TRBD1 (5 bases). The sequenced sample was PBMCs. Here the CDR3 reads CASSLSPGGNQPQHF. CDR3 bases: TGTGCCAGCAGTTTAAGTCCGGGGGGTAATCAGCCCCAGCATTTT. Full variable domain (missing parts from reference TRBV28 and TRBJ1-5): DVKVTQSSRYLVKRTGEKVFLECVQDMDHENMFWYRQDPGLGLRLIYFSYDVKMKEKGDIPEGYSVSREKKERFSLILESASTNQTSMYLCASSLSPGGNQPQHFGDGTRLSIL.